This T cell receptor beta chain was sequenced during a study of OX40 agonist ivuxolimab in advanced cancers. Study-wide points: At doses 0.1 to 3.0 mg/kg, CD4+ and CD8+ clones expanded.

Comments on this clone: Its antigen is unidentified.

Germline lookup yields CDR1 SNHLY and CDR2 FYNNEI. V dropped 7 bases and J dropped 0 bases, with 9 bases sitting between them. This CDR3 comprises 13 residues. Using immunoSEQ multiplex PCR, the repertoire was profiled, and TCRdb retains in-frame clones only, with some absent. The data show tens of thousands of clones, around 84% seen once. The V and J genes are TRBV2 and TRBJ2-5; tentatively, D is TRBD2 (5 bases). This clonotype originated in an adult with an advanced solid tumor such as melanoma, head and neck, liver or kidney cancer. Sequencing used CD4+ or CD8+ T cells sorted from blood, obtained in a trial of the OX40 agonist ivuxolimab. The CDR3 here is CASIGENQETQYF. The CDR3, as DNA: TGTGCCAGCATCGGGGAGAACCAAGAGACCCAGTACTTC.